Reported below is one T cell receptor (beta chain). This specimen includes other DNA sequences encoding the same CDR3. Original handling: Amplifying reference gene primers gave estimates of nucleated cell counts. TCRdb keeps only in-frame clones here, not all; method: immunoSEQ multiplex PCR. V and J calls and clone size are given by that table; D and trimming were obtained from the DNA. Among nearly 350,000 clones listed, around 91% were seen once. This specimen comes from a study of blood T cell repertoires in COVID-19. Whole-study context: The origin of the acute and convalescent COVID-19 samples was the United States, Italy and Spain. In each case, the material was cDNA or gDNA derived from T cells, B-cell-depleted T cells, or PBMCs.

The V segment lost 0 bases and the J segment 7 bases; nucleotides outside the gene matches: 5. This CDR3 spans 15 amino acids. The V gene's germline CDR1 is SGHRS and CDR2 YFSETQ. The clonotype comes from a woman aged 18-30 years who had recovered from COVID-19. The chain is built from TRBV5-1 and TRBJ1-4; TRBD1 aligns across 8 bases. The sequenced sample consisted of peripheral blood. CDR3 DNA sequence: TGCGCCAGCAGCTTGGGAGGACAGGGAGGTGAAAAACTGTTTTTT. This sequence encodes CASSLGGQGGEKLFF.